This T cell receptor (beta chain) appears in the sequencing data of a study of T cell changes during pregnancy in multiple sclerosis. V was pared by 3 bases and J by 6 bases, with 15 bases between. This CDR3 spans 15 amino acids. Germline V lookup: CDR1 SEHNR, CDR2 FQNEAQ (reference sequence). Data came from immunoSEQ multiplex PCR; TCRdb stores just in-frame clones and leaves some out. In the table there are 100,000 to 150,000 clones, 90% to 95% of which are singletons. Only a few counts were recorded for this clone. The chain joins TRBV7-9 to TRBJ2-1; TRBD2 might be the D (7 bases). This sequence originates from a female donor with multiple sclerosis, enrolled in a pregnancy study. The material was peripheral blood, obtained before pregnancy. The CDR3 nucleotides are TGTGCCAGCAGCTTGGGGGGGCCTGCAGGCAATGAGCAGTTCTTC. Its protein product is CASSLGGPAGNEQFF.